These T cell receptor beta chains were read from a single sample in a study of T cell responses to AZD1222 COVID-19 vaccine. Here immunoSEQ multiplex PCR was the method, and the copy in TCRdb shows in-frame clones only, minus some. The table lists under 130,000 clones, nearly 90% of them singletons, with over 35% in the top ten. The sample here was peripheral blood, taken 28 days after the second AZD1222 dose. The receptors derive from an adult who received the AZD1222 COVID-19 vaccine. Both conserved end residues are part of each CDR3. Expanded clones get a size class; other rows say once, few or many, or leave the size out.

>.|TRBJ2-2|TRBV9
CASSAPLSGALKPGELFF
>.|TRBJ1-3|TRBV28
CAISRTGFSSGNTIYF
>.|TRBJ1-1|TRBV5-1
CASSRVGANTEAFF
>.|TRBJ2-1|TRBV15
CATSGGLAGGTYNEQFF
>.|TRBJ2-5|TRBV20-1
CSAIPRQTQYF
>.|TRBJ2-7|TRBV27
CASSLQGGNSYEQYF
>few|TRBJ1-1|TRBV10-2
CASRPQGGEAFF
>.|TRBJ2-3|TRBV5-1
CASRTGTSGRGVDTDTQYF
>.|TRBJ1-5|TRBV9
CASSVGCPELRFGPQPQHF
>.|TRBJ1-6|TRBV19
CASKSGTANSPLHF
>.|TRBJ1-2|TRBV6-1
CASSDRQGGNRGYTF
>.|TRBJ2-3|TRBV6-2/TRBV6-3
CASSRLAGSTDTQYF
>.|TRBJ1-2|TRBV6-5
CASRQQGANYGYTF
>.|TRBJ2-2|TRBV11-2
CASRASGTNTGELFF
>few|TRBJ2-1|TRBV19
CASSTGVYNEQFF
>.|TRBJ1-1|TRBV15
CATTEGSTEAFF
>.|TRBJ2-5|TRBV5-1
CASSLVPGGTSGGVRQETQYF
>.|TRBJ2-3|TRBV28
CASSAPSGRGVDTQYF
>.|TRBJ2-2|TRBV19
CASSIRTYTGELFF
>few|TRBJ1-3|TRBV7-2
CASSPQGGGGNTIYF
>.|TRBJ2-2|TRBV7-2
CASSPWGGDTGELFF
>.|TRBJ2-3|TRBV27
CASTHRATDTQYF
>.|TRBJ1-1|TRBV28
CASTSWGEGEAFF
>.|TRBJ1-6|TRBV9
CASSVAGTQNNSPLHF
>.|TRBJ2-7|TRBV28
CASSLGRGTSYEQYF